Shown below are 29 T cell receptor beta chains from a single sample sequenced in a study of blood T cell repertoires in COVID-19. Sequencing was performed with immunoSEQ multiplex PCR; in TCRdb, only in-frame clones are kept and a portion is missing. The profile covers around 470,000 clones, with less than 95% appearing a single time and about 0.6% taken by the ten largest. Sequences were obtained from PBMCs or T cells enriched from blood (not recorded which). Every receptor here comes from a man between 18 and 29 years old who had recovered from COVID-19.

This chain joins TRBV4-1 and TRBJ1-6; D is uncertain. Germline CDR1 MGHRA, CDR2 YSYEKL. The CDR3 is 16 amino acids. The V end was cut by 0 bases, the J end by 7 bases, with 13 bases between. The chain's CDR3 is CASSQDRVRANSPLHF. Here the CDR3 DNA reads TGCGCCAGCAGCCAAGATAGGGTGAGGGCCAATTCACCCCTCCACTTT.

This clone has a single count. The chain combines TRBV2 with TRBJ1-4; D unresolved. The CDR3 consists of 14 residues. Trimming shortened V by 6 bases and J by 4 bases, and 12 bases separated the two germline ends. The germline CDR1 and CDR2 sequences are SNHLY and FYNNEI. DNA of the CDR3: TGTGCCAGCAGGTTGCGGGCTGGTAATGAAAAACTGTTTTTT. It is translated as CASRLRAGNEKLFF.

The rearrangement links TRBV12-3 or TRBV12-4 to TRBJ1-2, with a weak D call TRBD1 (5 bases). The CDR3 length is 13 residues. The germline V and J ends were trimmed by 4 bases and 2 bases, with 8 bases remaining between them. The CDR3 coding sequence is TGTGCCAGCAGTTCAGGGATAAACTATGGCTACACCTTC. It codes for CASSSGINYGYTF.

The chain's CDR3 is CASSLDRRFNEQFF. The CDR3 region has the DNA TGCGCCAGCAGCTTGGACAGGCGATTTAATGAGCAGTTCTTC. The V gene is TRBV5-1, the J gene TRBJ2-1, with D possibly matching TRBD1 (5 bases). Trimming cost V 0 bases and J 7 bases, with 11 bases left between them. This CDR3 has 14 amino acids. Germline V gene lookup returns CDR1 SGHRS and CDR2 YFSETQ.

The chain links TRBV4-1 to TRBJ1-3, with D maybe TRBD1 (5 bases). Germline V gene lookup returns CDR1 MGHRA and CDR2 YSYEKL. The V end was cut by 1 base, the J end by 3 bases, with 10 bases between. This CDR3 contains 15 residues. The CDR3 here is CASSQGRVVGNTIYF. The CDR3 DNA follows: TGCGCCAGCAGCCAAGGCAGGGTCGTTGGAAACACCATATATTTT.

The chain combines TRBV5-6 with TRBJ2-7; D is possibly TRBD2 (5 bases). Trimming pared 5 bases from V and 7 bases from J, leaving 16 bases between. The germline V gene encodes CDR1 SGHDT and CDR2 YYEEEE. The CDR3 consists of 13 residues. Here the CDR3 reads CASRPREGGEQYF. The CDR3 coding sequence is TGTGCCAGCAGACCTCGAGAAGGCGGGGAGCAGTACTTC.

This sequence joins TRBV10-2 and TRBJ2-1; the match to TRBD2 covers 12 bases. The CDR3 spans 16 residues. The V gene end was trimmed by 6 bases and the J gene end by 3 bases; junction bases not matched to a gene: 6. Germline loops: CDR1 WSHSY, CDR2 SAAADI. The CDR3 sequence: CASSETSGSHYNEQFF. CDR3 coding DNA: TGCGCCAGCAGCGAGACTAGCGGGAGCCACTACAATGAGCAGTTCTTC.

The rearrangement links TRBV11-2 to TRBJ2-1; TRBD2 matches 14 bases. Trimming removed 3 bases from V and 6 bases from J; junction bases left unmatched: 7. The CDR3 contains 17 residues. In germline, CDR1 is SGHAT, CDR2 FQNNGV. CDR3 coding DNA: TGTGCCAGCAGCTTGGGACTAGCGGGGGTGCACCCCAATGAGCAGTTCTTC. Translated: CASSLGLAGVHPNEQFF.

This rearrangement joins TRBV7-6 to TRBJ2-7; D unclear. V dropped 5 bases and J dropped 5 bases, with 16 bases sitting between them. The CDR3 sequence is 14 residues long. Germline values: CDR1 SGHVS, CDR2 FNYEAQ. The CDR3: CASSTRRESNEQYF. Written as DNA, the CDR3 is TGTGCCAGCAGCACCCGCCGAGAGTCAAACGAGCAGTACTTC. Full variable domain (outside the CDR3, taken from reference TRBV7-6 and TRBJ2-7): GAGVSQSPRYKVTKRGQDVALRCDPISGHVSLYWYRQALGQGPEFLTYFNYEAQQDKSGLPNDRFSAERPEGSISTLTIQRTEQRDSAMYRCASSTRRESNEQYFGPGTRLTVT.

The V call is TRBV5-4, the J call TRBJ2-5; unclear D gene. CDR1 is SGHNT and CDR2 is YYREEE in the germline V gene (reference sequence). V lost 4 bases to trimming and J lost 0 bases, with 7 bases between them. CDR3 length equals 13 residues. CDR3 in DNA: TGTGCCAGCAGCCGCCGCGACCAAGAGACCCAGTACTTC. This gives the protein CASSRRDQETQYF. Supplemented by reference TRBV5-4 and TRBJ2-5, the full variable domain reads ETGVTQSPTHLIKTRGQQVTLRCSSQSGHNTVSWYQQALGQGPQFIFQYYREEENGRGNFPPRFSGLQFPNYSSELNVNALELDDSALYLCASSRRDQETQYFGPGTRLLVL.

V and J are TRBV11-2 and TRBJ1-3; D call uncertain. Germline V gene sequence: CDR1 SGHAT, CDR2 FQNNGV. V was trimmed by 4 bases and J by 4 bases, leaving 14 bases between them. The CDR3 has 15 residues. The CDR3 is CASSSEGRAGNTIYF. CDR3 nucleotides: TGTGCCAGCAGCTCCGAGGGAAGGGCAGGAAACACCATATATTTT.

This clone came up a few times. The V call is TRBV6-5, the J call TRBJ2-1, with D maybe TRBD2 (6 bases). The V gene's germline CDR1 is MNHEY and CDR2 SVGAGI. This CDR3 contains 14 residues. V shed 6 bases and J shed 8 bases, with 17 bases lying between them. Here the CDR3 reads CASSHRRTTDEQFF. The CDR3 nucleotides read TGTGCCAGCAGCCACCGCCGGACTACGGATGAGCAGTTCTTC.

The V call is TRBV7-3, the J call TRBJ1-2; 10 positions match TRBD1. CDR1 SGHTA and CDR2 FQGTGA come from the germline V gene. V lost 5 bases, J lost 5 bases, and 8 bases stayed unmatched. This CDR3 region has 15 residues. DNA for the CDR3: TGTGCCAGCAGCATCGGACAGGGGGAACTATATGGCTACACCTTC. Amino acids: CASSIGQGELYGYTF.

The rearrangement links TRBV15 to TRBJ1-2, with 8 nucleotides matching TRBD1. V lost 0 bases and J lost 4; bases outside the gene matches: 4. CDR3 size: 15 residues. Germline loops: CDR1 LNHNV, CDR2 YYDKDF (reference sequence). The CDR3 bases are TGTGCCACCAGCAGAGACCATGGGACAGGCTATGGCTACACCTTC. Protein: CATSRDHGTGYGYTF.

The V and J genes are TRBV7-9 and TRBJ1-1; 7 bases are a match to TRBD1. This CDR3 region has 14 residues. Trimming removed 4 bases from V and 5 bases from J; junction bases left unmatched: 7. Germline CDR1 is SEHNR and CDR2 is FQNEAQ (reference sequence). CDR3 bases: TGTGCCAGCAGCTCAACCAGGGGGAAAACTGAAGCTTTCTTT. Translating it yields CASSSTRGKTEAFF.

The V gene is TRBV2, the J gene TRBJ1-1; tentatively, D is TRBD1 (5 bases). V lost 3 bases and J 5 bases, leaving 16 bases between the germline ends. There are 15 residues in the CDR3. Germline CDR1 and CDR2: SNHLY and FYNNEI. The CDR3 coding sequence is TGTGCCAGCAGTGATGGAAAGGGCCAGGGTACTGAAGCTTTCTTT. It yields the protein CASSDGKGQGTEAFF.

This chain links TRBV30 with TRBJ1-4; TRBD1 might be the D (5 bases). Trimming removed 3 bases at V and 5 bases at J, with 13 bases between. Germline-derived CDR1 and CDR2 are GTSNPN and SVGIG (reference sequence). The CDR3 covers 14 residues. CDR3 nucleotides: TGTGCCTGGAGCGCGGGACTGGGAAATGAAAAACTGTTTTTT. Its protein product is CAWSAGLGNEKLFF. Using reference TRBV30 and TRBJ1-4 for the parts outside the CDR3, the full variable domain is SQTIHQWPATLVQPVGSPLSLECTVEGTSNPNLYWYRQAAGRGLQLLFYSVGIGQISSEVPQNLSASRPQDRQFILSSKKLLLSDSGFYLCAWSAGLGNEKLFFGSGTQLSVL.

The V call is TRBV2, the J call TRBJ1-2; D is uncertain. There are 14 residues in the CDR3. Germline V lookup: CDR1 SNHLY, CDR2 FYNNEI. Trimming pared 5 bases from V and 4 bases from J, leaving 14 bases between. The CDR3 coding sequence is TGTGCCAGCAGTTCCATCCGTGAGGGCTATGGCTACACCTTC. Encoded protein: CASSSIREGYGYTF.

The rearrangement links TRBV5-6 to TRBJ2-5; D not resolved. Trimming left V 0 bases short and J 1 base short, with 10 bases between. The germline V gene has CDR1 SGHDT and CDR2 YYEEEE. The CDR3 runs to 15 residues. This CDR3 reads CASSLGPNSQETQYF. CDR3 nucleotide sequence: TGTGCCAGCAGCTTGGGCCCGAACAGCCAAGAGACCCAGTACTTC.

The chain recombines TRBV13 with TRBJ1-2; 7 bases are a match to TRBD1. The CDR3 totals 15 residues. CDR1 PRHDT and CDR2 FYEKMQ come from the germline V gene (reference sequence). J was trimmed by 6 bases and V by 0 bases; bases with no gene match: 7. CDR3 loop: CASSLGGQGEDGYTF. The CDR3 nucleotides read TGTGCCAGCAGCTTAGGTGGTCAGGGGGAAGATGGCTACACCTTC.

The gene calls are TRBV19 and TRBJ2-7, with D perhaps TRBD2 (5 bases). The V gene lost 4 bases and the J gene lost 9 bases, with 16 bases spanning the gap. Germline CDR1 reads LNHDA; CDR2 reads SQIVND (reference sequence). The CDR3 length is 13 residues. For the CDR3, the DNA is TGTGCCAGTAGTACGGGAACCTACGACGGGCAGTACTTC. The encoded protein is CASSTGTYDGQYF.

This rearrangement joins TRBV18 to TRBJ2-7; TRBD1 is a possible D gene (5 bases). The CDR3 contains 15 residues. Germline CDR1 and CDR2: KGHSH and LQKENI. Trimming stripped 1 base from V and 5 bases from J, with 15 bases between. Here the CDR3 DNA reads TGTGCCAGCTCACCACGTAGTCTTCAGGGCAACGAGCAGTACTTC. It is translated as CASSPRSLQGNEQYF.

The V call is TRBV2, the J call TRBJ2-5; 9 positions agree with TRBD2. Germline V gives CDR1 SNHLY, CDR2 FYNNEI. The V and J ends lost 6 bases and 5 bases, in that order; junction bases with no gene match: 7. The CDR3 length is 14 residues. The CDR3 sequence is CASRVSGRLETQYF. CDR3 DNA sequence: TGTGCCAGCAGGGTTAGCGGGAGACTCGAGACCCAGTACTTC. Full variable domain (rest looked up from reference TRBV2 and TRBJ2-5): EPEVTQTPSHQVTQMGQEVILRCVPISNHLYFYWYRQILGQKVEFLVSFYNNEISEKSEIFDDQFSVERPDGSNFTLKIRSTKLEDSAMYFCASRVSGRLETQYFGPGTRLLVL.

The gene calls are TRBV10-1 and TRBJ1-5, with D tentatively TRBD1 (5 bases). Germline assignment: CDR1 WNHNN and CDR2 SYGVQD (reference sequence). The CDR3 runs to 15 residues. V was cut by 7 bases and J by 4 bases, with 17 bases left in between. In DNA, the CDR3 is TGCGCCAGCATAAGGGGCCCCCCGCCTAATCAGCCCCAGCATTTT. Translating it yields CASIRGPPPNQPQHF.

CDR3 residues: CASSPGLAGDYEQYF. The CDR3 DNA sequence: TGTGCCAGCAGCCCCGGACTAGCGGGAGACTACGAGCAGTACTTC. This chain uses TRBV6-5 with TRBJ2-7, with 13 bases lining up with TRBD2. Germline V gives CDR1 MNHEY, CDR2 SVGAGI. This CDR3 spans 15 amino acids. The trim removed 6 bases at V and 3 bases at J, leaving 5 bases unmatched.

This chain connects TRBV15 to TRBJ1-4, with unresolved D. Germline CDR1 LNHNV, CDR2 YYDKDF (reference sequence). The CDR3 is 14 amino acids. The V gene lost 5 bases and the J gene lost 0 bases, with 7 bases spanning the gap. The CDR3 reads CATSSGTTNEKLFF. The CDR3 region has the DNA TGTGCCACCAGCTCCGGGACAACTAATGAAAAACTGTTTTTT.

The V and J genes are TRBV30 and TRBJ2-1; 9 positions match TRBD2. Looked up from germline, CDR1 is GTSNPN and CDR2 is SVGIG (reference sequence). J gave up 8 bases and V 7 bases, and 15 bases lay outside the gene matches. The CDR3 runs 15 residues. The CDR3 is CASDPGTSPLDEQFF. In nucleotides, the CDR3 is TGTGCCTCAGACCCCGGGACTAGCCCACTGGATGAGCAGTTCTTC.

The CDR3 protein is CATSRARGNNEQFF. The CDR3 nucleotides read TGTGCCACCAGCAGGGCTCGGGGGAACAATGAGCAGTTCTTC. V is TRBV15 and J is TRBJ2-1, with D tentatively TRBD2 (6 bases). V lost 3 bases, J lost 5 bases, and 11 bases lay in between. This CDR3 contains 14 residues. CDR1 is LNHNV and CDR2 is YYDKDF in the germline V gene (reference sequence).

The chain has TRBV16 and TRBJ1-2, with unresolved D. Germline assignment: CDR1 KGHSY and CDR2 FQNENV. V shed 0 bases and J shed 8 bases, with 7 bases lying between them. There are 12 residues in the CDR3. This CDR3 is CASSQSTEGYTF. The CDR3 region has the DNA TGTGCCAGCAGCCAATCCACAGAGGGCTACACCTTC.